Sequencing of this TCR beta chain was carried out in a study of blood T cell repertoires in COVID-19. Participants were placed into cohorts based on the clinical history they reported. This clone was seen once. As handled by the study authors: Nucleated cell counts were estimated from reference gene primer amplification. Generated by immunoSEQ multiplex PCR, the TCRdb table keeps only in-frame clones and is missing some. That table is the source of V, J and clone size, and D and trimming were worked out from the DNA. In the table there are a few hundred thousand clones, approximately 91% of which are singletons. The CDR3 contains 12 residues. Germline CDR1 SGHTA, CDR2 FQGNSA. V trimming: 5 bases; J trimming: 14 bases; junction bases outside the gene matches: 9.

The sample consisted of PBMCs or T cells enriched from blood (not recorded which). The chain links TRBV7-2 to TRBJ2-1, with 7 positions matching TRBD2. This receptor was identified in a woman aged 40 to 50 who had recovered from COVID-19. CDR3 sequence reads: CASSTKRDKEFF. The CDR3 bases are TGTGCCAGCAGCACCAAGCGGGATAAAGAGTTCTTC.